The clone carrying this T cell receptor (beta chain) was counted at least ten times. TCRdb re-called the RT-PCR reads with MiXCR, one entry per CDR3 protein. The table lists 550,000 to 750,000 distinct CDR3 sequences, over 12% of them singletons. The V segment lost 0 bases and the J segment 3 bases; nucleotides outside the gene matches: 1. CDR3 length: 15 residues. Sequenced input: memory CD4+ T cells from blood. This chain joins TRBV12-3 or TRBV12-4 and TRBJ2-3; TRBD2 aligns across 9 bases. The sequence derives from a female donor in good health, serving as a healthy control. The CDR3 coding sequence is TGTGCCAGCAGTTTAGCGACTAGCGGTACAGATACGCAGTATTTT. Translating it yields CASSLATSGTDTQYF.